A single T cell receptor beta chain is shown here with its context. Original analysis: Nucleated cell number was recorded as an estimate derived from reference gene primer amplification. Clones were sequenced by immunoSEQ multiplex PCR, and TCRdb holds only the in-frame ones, with some missing. The V and J calls and clone size are taken from that table; D and trimming were inferred from the DNA. The sample has tens of thousands of clones, about 80% seen once. The data were taken from a study of blood T cell repertoires in COVID-19. Across the study: PBMCs, B-cell-depleted T cells, or T cells provided the cDNA or gDNA that made up the material.

Trimming took 4 bases from V and 3 from J, leaving 10 bases between them. The germline CDR1 and CDR2 sequences are SGDLS and YYNGEE. This CDR3 has 14 amino acids. Sequenced input: peripheral blood. This clonotype was sampled from an elderly woman with acute or convalescent COVID-19. The chain combines TRBV9 with TRBJ2-2; perhaps TRBD1 as D (5 bases). The CDR3 here is CASSPGFYTGELFF. The CDR3 bases are TGTGCCAGCAGCCCAGGGTTCTACACCGGGGAGCTGTTTTTT.